This record covers a single T cell receptor beta chain. What it binds is not known. The record originates from a study of Tregs in tolerant kidney transplant recipients. For the study at large: Sorting of CD4+CD25+CD127- cells followed 3-day belatacept mixed lymphocyte reactions, sometimes with roughly five-day graft donor restimulation.

Measured with immunoSEQ multiplex PCR; TCRdb has only the in-frame clones, and not every one. The sample has more than 30,000 clones; 65% to 85% are singletons. Study results and caveats: Tregs expanded with activated donor B cells seemed most donor-specific. The small number of patients limits these findings pending further validation.

Trimming cost V 3 bases and J 4 bases, with 16 bases left between them. Looked up from germline, CDR1 is KGHSH and CDR2 is LQKENI. There are 15 residues in the CDR3. Sequenced sample: Tregs from blood cultured with allogeneic cells. This chain connects TRBV18 to TRBJ2-7; D assignment may be TRBD1 or TRBD2 (5 bases each). The receptor's source is a human donor in good health. CDR3 bases: TGTGCCAGCTCACCGTTTGGGGGTTCGGGATACGAGCAGTACTTC. The encoded protein is CASSPFGGSGYEQYF.